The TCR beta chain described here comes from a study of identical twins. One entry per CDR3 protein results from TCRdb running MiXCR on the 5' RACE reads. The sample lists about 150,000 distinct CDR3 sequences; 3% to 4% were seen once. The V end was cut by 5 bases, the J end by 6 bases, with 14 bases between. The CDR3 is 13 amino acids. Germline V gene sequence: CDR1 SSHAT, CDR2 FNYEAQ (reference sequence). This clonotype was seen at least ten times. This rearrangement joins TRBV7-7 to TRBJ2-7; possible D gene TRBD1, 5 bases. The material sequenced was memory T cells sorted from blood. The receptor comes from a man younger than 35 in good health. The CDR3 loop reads CASSQGPQGEQYV. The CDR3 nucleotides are TGTGCCAGCAGCCAAGGCCCCCAGGGCGAGCAGTACGTC.